The 13 T cell receptor beta chains below come from one sample, sequenced in a study of blood T cell repertoires in COVID-19. The assay was immunoSEQ multiplex PCR, and TCRdb's table has in-frame clones only and misses some. Here the sample spans roughly 200,000 clones, around three quarters being singletons. The sequenced sample was peripheral blood. These receptors came from a woman aged 70 to 79 with acute or convalescent COVID-19.

This rearrangement joins TRBV30 to TRBJ1-1, with 8 bases lining up with TRBD1. Germline V gives CDR1 GTSNPN, CDR2 SVGIG (reference sequence). The CDR3 spans 14 residues. Unmatched junction bases numbered 2, after V lost 2 bases and J lost 0 bases. CDR3 in amino acids: CAWSRDRLNTEAFF. CDR3 nucleotide sequence: TGTGCCTGGAGTAGGGACAGGCTGAACACTGAAGCTTTCTTT.

J is TRBJ2-3 and V is TRBV27; the match to TRBD2 covers 14 bases. This CDR3 has 14 residues. Germline V gene data show CDR1 as MNHEY and CDR2 as SMNVEV (reference sequence). The trim removed 10 bases at V and 2 bases at J, leaving 2 bases unmatched. The DNA for the CDR3 is TGTGCCACGGGACTAGCGGGAGCCACAGATACGCAGTATTTT. It yields the protein CATGLAGATDTQYF.

The CDR3 protein is CASSLRQTYSNQPQHF. The CDR3 nucleotides are TGTGCCAGCAGTTTAAGGCAGACTTATAGCAATCAGCCCCAGCATTTT. The chain carries TRBV28 and TRBJ1-5; no clear D gene. The CDR3 covers 16 residues. Germline V lookup: CDR1 MDHEN, CDR2 SYDVKM. Trimming stripped 2 bases from V and 0 bases from J, with 11 bases between.

The chain uses TRBV9 and TRBJ2-2, with a tentative D call TRBD1 (6 bases). Trimming removed 4 bases from V and 1 base from J, with 14 bases in between. The CDR3 has 16 amino acids. Germline V gene sequence: CDR1 SGDLS, CDR2 YYNGEE. The CDR3 is CASSTLQGGNTGELFF. The DNA of the CDR3 is TGTGCCAGCAGCACTCTTCAAGGGGGGAACACCGGGGAGCTGTTTTTT.

The CDR3 DNA reads as TGTGCCAGCAGTTCCGGGACTAGCGGGAGGGCCAGCACAGATACGCAGTATTTT. As protein: CASSSGTSGRASTDTQYF. The chain is built from TRBV2 and TRBJ2-3, with 16 bases identical to TRBD2. This CDR3 contains 18 residues. V lost 5 bases, J lost 0 bases, and 5 bases stayed unmatched. Germline V lookup: CDR1 SNHLY, CDR2 FYNNEI.

The V gene is TRBV19, the J gene TRBJ1-3; D is unresolved. The V and J ends lost 3 bases and 1 base respectively, with 10 bases between them. The CDR3 is 15 amino acids. CDR1 and CDR2 (germline): LNHDA, SQIVND (reference sequence). CDR3 residues: CASSINSVSGNTIYF. CDR3 DNA sequence: TGTGCCAGTAGTATCAACAGTGTGTCTGGAAACACCATATATTTT.

The chain employs TRBV10-2 and TRBJ2-7; the match to TRBD1 covers 9 bases. V lost 3 bases to trimming and J lost 6 bases; unmatched junction nucleotides: 12. Germline CDR1 reads WSHSY; CDR2 reads SAAADI. The CDR3 consists of 16 residues. The CDR3 nucleotides read TGCGCCAGCAGTGATTTCCTGGGACAGGGAGGTCCCGAGCAGTACTTC. Translated, it gives CASSDFLGQGGPEQYF.

The V and J genes are TRBV18 and TRBJ2-2; perhaps TRBD1 as D (5 bases). CDR3 length: 16 amino acids. Germline-derived CDR1 and CDR2 are KGHSH and LQKENI. V was pared by 3 bases and J by 3 bases, with 14 bases between. CDR3 DNA: TGTGCCAGCTCACCGACAGTTTCCCAGCACACCGGGGAGCTGTTTTTT. Translated, it gives CASSPTVSQHTGELFF.

J is TRBJ1-4 and V is TRBV5-5, with 7 bases that match TRBD1. The CDR3 runs to 14 residues. Germline loops: CDR1 SGHKS, CDR2 YYEKEE (reference sequence). V shed 6 bases and J 4 bases; nucleotides not matched to a gene: 6. CDR3 nucleotide sequence: TGTGCCAGCAAAACGGGGACAGATAATGAAAAACTGTTTTTT. It specifies CASKTGTDNEKLFF. Based on the CDR3 plus reference TRBV5-5 and TRBJ1-4, the full variable domain is DAGVTQSPTHLIKTRGQQVTLRCSPISGHKSVSWYQQVLGQGPQFIFQYYEKEERGRGNFPDRFSARQFPNYSSELNVNALLLGDSALYLCASKTGTDNEKLFFGSGTQLSVL.

The gene calls are TRBV7-8 and TRBJ2-7, with 7 bases aligning to TRBD2. The CDR3 is 18 amino acids. Germline V gene data show CDR1 as SGHVS and CDR2 as FQNEAQ. V shed 1 base and J 0 bases; nucleotides not matched to a gene: 12. The CDR3 loop reads CASSLGSSGFLVSYEQYF. The DNA for the CDR3 is TGTGCCAGCAGCTTAGGCTCTAGCGGCTTCCTCGTCTCCTACGAGCAGTACTTC.

The chain recombines TRBV5-4 with TRBJ2-7; a possible D gene is TRBD2 (6 bases). The V end lost 3 bases, the J end lost 4 bases, and 14 bases lay between the germline ends. Germline CDR1 SGHNT, CDR2 YYREEE (reference sequence). This CDR3 spans 14 amino acids. The CDR3 is CASSYAGGRYEQYF. The CDR3 DNA is TGTGCCAGCAGCTACGCTGGGGGGAGGTACGAGCAGTACTTC. Looking up the rest from reference TRBV5-4 and TRBJ2-7 gives the full variable domain: ETGVTQSPTHLIKTRGQQVTLRCSSQSGHNTVSWYQQALGQGPQFIFQYYREEENGRGNFPPRFSGLQFPNYSSELNVNALELDDSALYLCASSYAGGRYEQYFGPGTRLTVT.

The chain uses TRBV11-3 and TRBJ2-7, with a possible D match to TRBD1 (6 bases). V dropped 5 bases and J dropped 7 bases, with 15 bases sitting between them. The germline CDR1 and CDR2 sequences are SGHNT and YENEEA. The CDR3 consists of 13 residues. CDR3 in DNA: TGTGCCAGCAGCCATTTGGACAGCAAAGAGCAGTACTTC. Its protein product is CASSHLDSKEQYF.

The chain links TRBV3-1 (or the pseudogene TRBV3-2) to TRBJ2-5; 8 nucleotides align to TRBD1. The germline V gene encodes CDR1 LGHDT and CDR2 YNNKEL (reference sequence). The CDR3 contains 13 residues. With 8 bases clipped from V and 5 bases from J, the junction kept 7 bases outside the gene matches. CDR3 coding DNA: TGTGCCAGCTTATGGACAGGGCGGGAGACCCAGTACTTC. Amino acid sequence: CASLWTGRETQYF.